In its sample, the clone carrying this T cell receptor beta chain was seen a few times. No antigen is known for it. The time point here: blood 4 weeks post-SBRT, at nephrectomy. Treatment of the sample: 15 Gy SBRT to primary tumor, nephrectomy 4 weeks later. Nephrectomy followed 15 Gy stereotactic body radiation by 4 weeks. Blood was sampled at baseline, 2 weeks and 4 weeks after SBRT. Germline CDR1 reads SGHTA; CDR2 reads FQGNSA. CDR3 length: 13 amino acids. Trimming shortened V by 4 bases and J by 4 bases, and 10 bases separated the two germline ends. This record comes from a study of radiation and T cells in renal cell carcinoma. General study results and limits: No pretreatment tumor biopsies were available for baseline clonotypes. From baseline, blood top tumor clonotypes peaked at 2 weeks post-radiation.

Libraries were prepared by immunoSEQ multiplex PCR; TCRdb keeps only in-frame clonotypes and omits some of them. The sample carries around 95,000 clones, 65% to 90% recorded once. The chain is built from TRBV7-2 and TRBJ1-2; a possible D gene is TRBD1 (6 bases). The sequence was collected from a man in his 60s with renal cell carcinoma. The specimen comprised blood, sampled from a patient whose treatment included radiotherapy and nephrectomy. This CDR3 reads CASSSQGPYGYTF. As DNA, the CDR3 is TGTGCCAGCAGCTCACAGGGTCCCTATGGCTACACCTTC.